This TCR beta chain was observed in a study of CD8+CD57+ T cells in acquired aplastic anemia. Study-wide context: An average of around 3.5 ug of DNA was obtained from sorted CD4+ and CD8+ cells. Study-level findings and limits: Simpson's diversity of CD8+ cells was not significantly different in patients compared with controls. Patients and controls had in common around 29 CD8+ CDR3 sequences.

Genomic DNA was employed as the template in profiling TCR beta VDJ and CDR3. TCRdb itself ran the reads through MiXCR, one entry per CDR3 protein. The sample records a few hundred thousand distinct CDR3 sequences, approximately 60% being singletons. As concerns this clonotype: The antigen is not known.

The CDR3 sequence is 16 residues long. With 2 bases removed from V and 5 bases from J, the gap between germline ends came to 18 bases. This TCR derives from a human donor in good health. V gene TRBV12-3 or TRBV12-4 combines with J gene TRBJ1-1; unclear D gene. The sample consisted of sorted CD4+, CD8+, or CD8+CD57+ T cells (not recorded which) from PBMCs. The CDR3 DNA follows: TGTGCCAGCAGTTTATACTCCCGGGCCAGAGGGACTGAAGCTTTCTTT. This encodes CASSLYSRARGTEAFF.